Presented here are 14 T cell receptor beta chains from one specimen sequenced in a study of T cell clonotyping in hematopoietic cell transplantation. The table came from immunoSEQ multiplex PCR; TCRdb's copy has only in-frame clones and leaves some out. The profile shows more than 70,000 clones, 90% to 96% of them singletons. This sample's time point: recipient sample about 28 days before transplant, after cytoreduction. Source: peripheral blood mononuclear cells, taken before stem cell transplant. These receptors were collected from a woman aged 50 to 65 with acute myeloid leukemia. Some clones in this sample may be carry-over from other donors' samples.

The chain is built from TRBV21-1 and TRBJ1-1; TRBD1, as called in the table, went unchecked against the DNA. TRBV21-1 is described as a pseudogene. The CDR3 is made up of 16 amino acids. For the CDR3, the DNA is TGTGCCAGCAGCAAAGTTCCTGAGGGGGTTGGAACTGAAGCTTTCTTT. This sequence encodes CASSKVPEGVGTEAFF.

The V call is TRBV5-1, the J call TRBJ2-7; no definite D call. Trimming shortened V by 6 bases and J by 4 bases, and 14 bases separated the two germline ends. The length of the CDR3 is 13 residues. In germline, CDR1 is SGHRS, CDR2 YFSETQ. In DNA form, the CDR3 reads TGCGCCAGCACGATCGGTCCGAGTTACGAGCAGTACTTC. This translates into CASTIGPSYEQYF.

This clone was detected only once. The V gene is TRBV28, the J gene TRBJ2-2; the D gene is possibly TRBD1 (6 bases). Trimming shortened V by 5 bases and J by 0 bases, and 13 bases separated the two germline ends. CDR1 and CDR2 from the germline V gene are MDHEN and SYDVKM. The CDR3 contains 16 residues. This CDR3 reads CASSAYGTTNTGELFF. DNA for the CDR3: TGTGCCAGCAGTGCATACGGGACAACGAACACCGGGGAGCTGTTTTTT.

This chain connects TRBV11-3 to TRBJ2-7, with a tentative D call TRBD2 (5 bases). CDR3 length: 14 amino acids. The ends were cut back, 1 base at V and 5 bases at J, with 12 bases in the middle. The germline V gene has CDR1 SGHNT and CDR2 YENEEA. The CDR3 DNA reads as TGTGCCAGCAGCTTAGTCGGGGATGCCCACGAGCAGTACTTC. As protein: CASSLVGDAHEQYF.

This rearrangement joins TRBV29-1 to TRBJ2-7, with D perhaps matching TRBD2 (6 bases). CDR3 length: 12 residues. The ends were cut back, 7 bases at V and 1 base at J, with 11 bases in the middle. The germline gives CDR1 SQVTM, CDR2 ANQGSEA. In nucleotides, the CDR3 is TGCAGCGCGCGGGACTTTTCCTACGAGCAGTACTTC. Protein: CSARDFSYEQYF.

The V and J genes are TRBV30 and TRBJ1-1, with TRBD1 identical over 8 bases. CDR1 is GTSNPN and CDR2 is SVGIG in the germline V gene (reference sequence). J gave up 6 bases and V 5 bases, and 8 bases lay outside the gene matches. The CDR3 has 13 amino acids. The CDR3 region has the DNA TGTGCCTGGGACAGGGGTGGAGGCTCTGAAGCTTTCTTT. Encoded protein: CAWDRGGGSEAFF. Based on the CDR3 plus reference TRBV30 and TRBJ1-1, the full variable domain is SQTIHQWPATLVQPVGSPLSLECTVEGTSNPNLYWYRQAAGRGLQLLFYSVGIGQISSEVPQNLSASRPQDRQFILSSKKLLLSDSGFYLCAWDRGGGSEAFFGQGTRLTVV.

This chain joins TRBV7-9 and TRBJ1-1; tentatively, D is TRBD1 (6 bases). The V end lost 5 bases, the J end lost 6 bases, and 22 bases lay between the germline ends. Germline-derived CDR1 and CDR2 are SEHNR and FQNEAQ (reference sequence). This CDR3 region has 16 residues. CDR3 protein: CASSHLYLQGGAEAFF. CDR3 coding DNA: TGTGCCAGCAGCCACCTCTATTTACAGGGAGGGGCTGAAGCTTTCTTT. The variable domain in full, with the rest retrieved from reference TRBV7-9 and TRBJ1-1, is DTGVSQNPRHKITKRGQNVTFRCDPISEHNRLYWYRQTLGQGPEFLTYFQNEAQLEKSRLLSDRFSAERPKGSFSTLEIQRTEQGDSAMYLCASSHLYLQGGAEAFFGQGTRLTVV.

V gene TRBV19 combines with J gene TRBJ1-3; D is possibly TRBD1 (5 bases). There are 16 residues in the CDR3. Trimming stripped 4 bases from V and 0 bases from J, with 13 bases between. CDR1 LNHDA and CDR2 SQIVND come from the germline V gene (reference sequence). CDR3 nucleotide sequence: TGTGCCAGTAGTAACAGGCAGCCCAACTCTGGAAACACCATATATTTT. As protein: CASSNRQPNSGNTIYF.

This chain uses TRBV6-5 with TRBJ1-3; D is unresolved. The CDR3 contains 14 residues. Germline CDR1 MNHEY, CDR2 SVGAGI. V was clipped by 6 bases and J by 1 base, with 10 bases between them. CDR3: CASSPDTSGNTIYF. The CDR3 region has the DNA TGTGCCAGCAGCCCCGACACTTCTGGAAACACCATATATTTT.

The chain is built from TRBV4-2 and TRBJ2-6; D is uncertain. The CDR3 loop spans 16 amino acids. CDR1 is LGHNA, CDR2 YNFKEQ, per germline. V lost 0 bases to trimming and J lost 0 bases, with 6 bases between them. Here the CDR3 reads CASSQDSPSGANVLTF. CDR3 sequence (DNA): TGTGCCAGCAGCCAAGACAGCCCCTCTGGGGCCAACGTCCTGACTTTC.

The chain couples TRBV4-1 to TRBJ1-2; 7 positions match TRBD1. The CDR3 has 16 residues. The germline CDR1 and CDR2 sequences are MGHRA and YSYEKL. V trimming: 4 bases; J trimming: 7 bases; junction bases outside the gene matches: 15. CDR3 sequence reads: CASSPNSGQTFGGYTF. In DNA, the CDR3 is TGCGCCAGCAGCCCCAACTCGGGACAGACCTTTGGTGGCTACACCTTC.

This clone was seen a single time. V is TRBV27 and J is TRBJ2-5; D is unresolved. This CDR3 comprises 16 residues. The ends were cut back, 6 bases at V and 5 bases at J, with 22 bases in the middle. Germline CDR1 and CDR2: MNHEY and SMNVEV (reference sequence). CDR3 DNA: TGTGCCAGCAGCTCCTGTATGGGCTTACGGGTGGAGACCCAGTACTTC. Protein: CASSSCMGLRVETQYF.

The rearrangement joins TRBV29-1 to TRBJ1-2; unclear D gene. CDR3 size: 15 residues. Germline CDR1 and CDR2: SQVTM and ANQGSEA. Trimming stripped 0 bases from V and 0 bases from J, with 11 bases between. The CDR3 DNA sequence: TGCAGCGTTGAAGAAGCAGGAATTTCTAACTATGGCTACACCTTC. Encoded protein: CSVEEAGISNYGYTF.

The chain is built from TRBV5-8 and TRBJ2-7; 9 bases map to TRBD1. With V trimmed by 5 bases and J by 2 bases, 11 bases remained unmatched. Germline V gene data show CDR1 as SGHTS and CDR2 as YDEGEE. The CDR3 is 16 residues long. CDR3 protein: CASSRDRAINPYEQYF. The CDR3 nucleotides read TGTGCCAGCAGTCGGGACAGGGCCATCAACCCCTACGAGCAGTACTTC.